Here is one T cell receptor beta chain with its context. What it binds is not known. This CDR3 spans 14 amino acids. The germline V gene has CDR1 SGHTA and CDR2 FQGNSA. V was cut by 1 base and J by 3 bases, with 10 bases left in between. This sample stems from a study of T cell responses to AZD1222 COVID-19 vaccine. Across the study: Second-dose intervals near 4 or 12 weeks were combined. The study, taken as a whole, reports: In all cases, repertoires were sampled only after the peak T cell response. Two doses of AZD1222 preceded a rise in Spike-specific TCR breadth and depth. Baseline serostatus was positive in only five to seven AZD1222 recipients.

Repertoires were generated with immunoSEQ multiplex PCR, while TCRdb's copy carries only in-frame clones and drops some. Here the sample spans 150,000 or so clones, about 90% being singletons. Sequenced material: peripheral blood, taken on day 0 of AZD1222 vaccination. This TCR derives from an adult in good health. This chain links TRBV7-2 with TRBJ2-7, with D possibly being TRBD2 (6 bases). The CDR3 region has the DNA TGTGCCAGCAGCTTAGGACTAGGAATCTACGAGCAGTACTTC. Amino acid sequence: CASSLGLGIYEQYF.